The clone carrying this TCR beta chain has more than one count but fewer than ten. Its antigen is unknown. This specimen belongs to a study of T cells after yellow fever vaccination. Looking at the study overall: For low cell numbers, libraries were made with SMART-Seq v4 Ultra Low Input. Study-level points and caveats: Though it reached lower strength, the secondary response hit its peak faster, day 5 versus 15. Reappearance after the booster was seen for most primary-vaccination clones, at 96% CD4 and roughly 90% CD8.

This CDR3 contains 15 residues. Trimming removed 7 bases from V and 2 bases from J, with 21 bases in between. Germline assignment: CDR1 DFQATT and CDR2 SNEGSKA (reference sequence). Template switching with 5'RACE generated the TCR cDNA and added a universal primer site and UMIs. A single record per CDR3 protein comes from TCRdb applying MiXCR to the 5' RACE reads. The sample has approximately 260,000 distinct CDR3 sequences, about 5% seen once; the top ten hold 2.5% to 4%. The input for sequencing was CD4+ T cells sorted from PBMCs, taken on the day of the yellow fever booster vaccination. The chain combines TRBV20-1 with TRBJ2-7, with a possible D match to TRBD2 (6 bases). The source is a man younger than 35 who received the YFV17D yellow fever vaccine. The CDR3 coding sequence is TGCAGTGGTGCCACCCCGGGGGACTCCGCCTACGAGCAGTACTTC. Its translation is CSGATPGDSAYEQYF.